Included here is one TCR beta chain sequence, with context. The antigen it binds to is not known. No much larger clonotype is one base removed from it; base qualities were not supplied. Looking up the germline V gene yields CDR1 SGHRS and CDR2 YFSETQ. V loses 1 base of germline sequence and J loses 3 bases, and the interval between the two ends is 13 bases. The cysteine opens and the phenylalanine closes a CDR3 of 15 amino acids. Left in the record is the CDR3 DNA by itself, 45 bases read in frame from the first base. This sample is drawn from a study of cytomegalovirus exposure and HLA in healthy donors (dated by TCRdb to 2016 to 2017). In the study overall: An earlier analysis of approximately 600 of the donors reported more than 250 Gb of sequence data and roughly 110 million unique TCR beta sequences from 150 million to 200 million T cells. The study combined high-throughput TCR immunosequencing, statistical association of individual TCRs with disease status, and machine learning to predict cytomegalovirus infection status. The T cell repertoires of 666 subjects were profiled by immunosequencing and related to cytomegalovirus serostatus. Besides the first cohort of around 670 subjects, a separate validation cohort made up of 95 to 150 different subjects was used. To study patterns of TCR occurrence, a later analysis re-analyzed previously published TCR beta repertoires from 700 or so donors and added high-resolution HLA genotyping. About 300 gigabases of sequencing data and approximately 85 million unique TCR sequences were included in an early release covering roughly 600 HLA-typed donors. HLA typing covered class I and class II loci at four-digit resolution. In the later analysis, no new phenotypic data were used to find candidate immune exposures; instead, reliance was placed on TCR beta sequences and their occurrence across donors. The study aimed to test whether signatures of past pathogen exposure could be identified by cataloging public T cell receptors. In a later genetic analysis, genome-wide SNP genotypes for about three fifths of the roughly 670 donors were used, and that subset was treated as a discovery cohort. Donor age, sex, ethnicity and CMV serostatus were compiled alongside the repertoire data. A few DR-DQ haplotypes were handled as single units for association and clustering because linkage in the cohort was strong. On average, 235,054 unique TCR beta nucleotide sequences were sequenced per donor among several hundred genotyped donors of the cohort, with about 19% of those sequences being non-productive. In an earlier analysis of 500 to 650 of the donors, high-throughput TCR beta sequencing was used to judge whether each TCR beta V gene segment behaved as functional or pseudogenic. All discovery cohort repertoires had been generated using a single sequencing platform. The number of donors typed differed by locus, with roughly 620-630 for A, B, C, DRB1 and DQB1, 522 for DQA1, about 610 for DPA1, and some 440 for DPB1. Among the roughly 410 genotyped donors, approximately 81% belonged to the genetic ancestry cluster associated with self-reported Caucasian donors.

The study at large found these results: The presence/absence analyses assumed that sequencing depth was roughly uniform across donors, and that assumption may not be true. In an earlier analysis of over 550 of the donors, most TCR beta V segments were observed in productive rearrangements about 87% or about 30% of the time, broadly matching IMGT annotations. The earlier analysis of 450 to 700 of the donors excluded roughly 16 rarely observed V segments, including chromosome 9 orphons, because counts were too low. Immune exposure information for the cohort was limited to CMV serostatus. In the study, 150 to 200 TCR beta chains were listed as associated with cytomegalovirus. In a later analysis, HLA-associated TCR beta chains showed more clonal expansion and lower generation probabilities than non-associated chains that were equally common. According to the authors, the approach could potentially be generalized to other disease states and immunological phenotypes. In a later genetic analysis, fewer N-insertions in productive TCRs were reported among donors in an Asian-associated ancestry cluster than the roughly 700-donor mean. Cytomegalovirus status was reported to be diagnosed by the classifier with high specificity and sensitivity in both the original and validation cohorts. Correlated functional status among segregating V segments might reflect linkage disequilibrium, but an unknown experimental factor could not be ruled out. Because some donors lacked HLA typing at each locus, the association tests relied only on the typed subset. In a later analysis, the rate of TCR association differed among HLA loci, with DRB1 alleles having the most associated TCRs and HLA-C alleles having the fewest. Three of the identified cytomegalovirus-associated TCR beta chains were confirmed in vitro to be specific for cytomegalovirus antigens. According to a later analysis, most CMV-associated TCR beta chains appeared to be HLA-restricted, and the HLA associations seemed to be driven largely by CMV exposure. Because the 87-base-pair reads could not distinguish some IMGT-functional V segments, including TRBV6-2 and TRBV6-3, those segments were excluded. Assigning TCR associations to individual alleles was difficult when HLA alleles, especially DR and DQ, strongly co-occurred. Only TCR beta chains were sequenced in this cohort, and the absence of alpha or paired-chain data limited detectable features. A further reported finding was that TCR beta sequences accurately predicted the HLA-A and HLA-B alleles for most subjects in the first cohort. V-gene and J-gene trimming of TCR beta chains was associated with a missense DCLRE1C variant in a later genetic analysis, and the association was replicated in an independent cohort. Most TCR sequences were seen in very few donors, while some public TCRs were found in many individuals. Specific HLA alleles were associated with around 18,000 TCR beta sequences at a false discovery rate of 0.05 in a later analysis. In a later analysis, several top co-occurrence clusters were reported to appear linked to parvovirus B19, influenza, CMV and Epstein-Barr virus. A cluster of highly shared sequence variants was judged likely to represent a technical artifact of the sequencing pipeline.

Libraries were constructed by the immunoSEQ multiplex PCR assay. For the multiplex PCR, a mixture combining 60 forward primers for TCR Vbeta segments and 13 reverse primers for TCR Jbeta segments was used. Amplification of the CDR3 region of rearranged TCR beta genes was performed with a multiplex PCR assay on genomic DNA. On the Illumina HiSeq System, the amplified TCR beta libraries were sequenced as 87-base-pair reads. The authors' pipeline ran thus. A later analysis counted around 72 million unique TCR beta chains across the 670 or so repertoires, and 9.5 million to 11 million of these chains were shared by at least two donors. A nearest-neighbor algorithm error-corrected the raw reads and collapsed the reads into unique sequences, merging closely related sequences to remove PCR and sequencing errors. CDR3 sequences were aligned to IMGT reference sequences to assign V, D and J gene segments. Each retained sequence needed at least a six-nucleotide match to both a V gene segment and a J gene segment. A rearrangement counted as productive if the CDR3 had no stop codons and remained in frame with V and J, and every other rearrangement counted as non-productive. CDR3 was defined according to IMGT convention as the region running from the second conserved V-encoded cysteine to the conserved J-encoded phenylalanine. The earlier analysis of around 640 of the donors excluded sequences that lacked an unambiguous match to a single V gene segment. An earlier analysis of just under 600 of the donors called V segments functional above 56.7% productive rearrangements and segregating when the between-donor standard deviation exceeded 5%. A statistical classification framework was developed to diagnose cytomegalovirus status using the catalog of TCR beta chain sequences. In a later analysis, TCR nucleotide sequences were compared against IMGT/GENE-DB human TR gene sequences so that V and J genes could be assigned. A later analysis assigned CDR3 sequences and most-parsimonious VDJ recombination scenarios with the TCRdist pipeline. A later analysis defined each TCR beta chain by its CDR3 amino acid sequence plus V-gene family, and excluded reads lacking a unique V-gene family. As a way to deal with suspected cross-contamination and a sequencing artifact, a later analysis dropped approximately 590 nucleotide sequences that were highly shared and had low generation probability. In a later analysis, a clonal expansion index for each public chain was calculated from normalized within-repertoire ranks of inferred template counts. A later analysis computed generation probabilities with a VDJ recombination model fitted to out-of-frame rearrangements, and checked the results against IGoR. A later analysis scored TCR-TCR, TCR-HLA and TCR-CMV co-occurrence with hypergeometric tests, applying a repertoire-size bias correction to TCR pairs. In a later analysis, false discovery rates were estimated by permuting HLA or CMV assignments 20 times. In a later analysis, co-occurring TCRs were grouped with DBSCAN, and TCRdist sequence similarity was added when clustering was performed within HLA-allele-positive subsets. For co-occurrence clustering, repertoires with fewer than 30,000 or more than 120,000 public chains were excluded, along with a handful of repertoires with anomalous nucleotide sharing. This is the immuneACCESS table as TCRdb keeps it, with only in-frame sequences that have V and J called. A part of the clones is gone; compared with another copy, unresolved V genes explain less than half, and the rest is unexplained. For V, J and clone size, that table is used; D and trimming come from the DNA. Within this sample are fewer than 250,000 clones, with 70% to 90% of them counted one time only. The ten largest make up 1.3% of the sample.

The cohort comprised approximately 700 healthy bone marrow donors. All cohort members were sampled while nominally healthy, although unrecorded immune exposures were likely present. Of the 670 or so cohort members, roughly 300 had positive CMV serostatus and 352 had negative CMV serostatus, and CMV serostatus was not recorded for the donor. Each donor provided a peripheral blood sample, and peripheral blood mononuclear cells were used for TCR beta sequencing. Genomic DNA extraction from the blood cell samples was performed with the Qiagen DNeasy Blood Extraction Kit. In this chain, TRBV5-1 is recombined with TRBJ2-5; TRBD2 might be the D gene, on 7 matching bases. The clonotype was recovered from a human donor in good health. The sample consisted of PBMCs. The nucleotide sequence is TGCGCCAGCAGCTTGCTACGGGGGGCCAAAGAGACCCAGTACTTC. Its translation is CASSLLRGAKETQYF.